A selection of T cell receptor beta chains follows, all from one sample in a study of blood T cell repertoires in COVID-19. Measured with immunoSEQ multiplex PCR; TCRdb has only the in-frame clones, and not every one. The sample consists of roughly 60,000 clones, over 75% of them appearing once. Source material: peripheral blood. The receptor source for this set is an elderly woman with active COVID-19. The CDR3 runs from the conserved cysteine through the conserved F or W.

CDR3 protein: CASSNHRGRTDTQYF
V gene: TRBV7-9
J gene: TRBJ2-3

CDR3 protein: CAWSPNAGTGPLHF
V gene: TRBV30
J gene: TRBJ1-5

CDR3 protein: CASSPGTGEYYEQYF
V gene: TRBV19
J gene: TRBJ2-7

CDR3 protein: CASSTVAVGEQFF
V gene: TRBV9
J gene: TRBJ2-1

CDR3 protein: CASSTYTATNEKLFF
V gene: TRBV5-4
J gene: TRBJ1-4

CDR3 protein: CASSLVRGTGNTIYF
V gene: TRBV5-8
J gene: TRBJ1-3

CDR3 protein: CASSASSGANVLTF
V gene: TRBV5-5
J gene: TRBJ2-6

CDR3 protein: CASSLFTRAETQYF
V gene: TRBV5-1
J gene: TRBJ2-5

CDR3 protein: CASSPRGVRELFF
V gene: TRBV27
J gene: TRBJ2-2

CDR3 protein: CATSDQGQGLETQYF
V gene: TRBV24-1
J gene: TRBJ2-5

CDR3 protein: CSASRRSRGQPQHF
V gene: TRBV20-1
J gene: TRBJ1-5

CDR3 protein: CASSPMDRSHSNQPQHF
V gene: TRBV28
J gene: TRBJ1-5

CDR3 protein: CASSQDVLGLRDTQYF
V gene: TRBV4-1
J gene: TRBJ2-3

CDR3 protein: CASSEGSGGYTF
V gene: TRBV6-1
J gene: TRBJ1-2

CDR3 protein: CASRAGGAAGELFF
V gene: TRBV2
J gene: TRBJ2-2

CDR3 protein: CASSQFQGSGEQYF
V gene: TRBV3-1/TRBV3-2
J gene: TRBJ2-7

CDR3 protein: CASSSPAANYGYTF
V gene: TRBV5-1
J gene: TRBJ1-2

CDR3 protein: CASSGTGGGGYTF
V gene: TRBV28
J gene: TRBJ1-2

CDR3 protein: CASRGQGGTEAFF
V gene: TRBV14
J gene: TRBJ1-1

CDR3 protein: CASRLGQGGHGYTF
V gene: TRBV5-1
J gene: TRBJ1-2

CDR3 protein: CASSTIPLQPQHF
V gene: TRBV5-5
J gene: TRBJ1-5

CDR3 protein: CASNPTGGLTEAFF
V gene: TRBV7-2
J gene: TRBJ1-1

CDR3 protein: CASSEGLAGGTDTQYF
V gene: TRBV7-2
J gene: TRBJ2-3

CDR3 protein: CASSTLTQPQHF
V gene: TRBV28
J gene: TRBJ1-5

CDR3 protein: CASSDELLNLGYTF
V gene: TRBV2
J gene: TRBJ1-2

CDR3 protein: CASRTTGLETQYF
V gene: TRBV11-2
J gene: TRBJ2-5

CDR3 protein: CSASPLAGGSTDTQYF
V gene: TRBV20-1
J gene: TRBJ2-3

CDR3 protein: CATSRDFMEPRNSPLHF
V gene: TRBV15
J gene: TRBJ1-6

CDR3 protein: CASSPQGAVNTGELFF
V gene: TRBV18
J gene: TRBJ2-2

CDR3 protein: CATSDSLAGYGADTQYF
V gene: TRBV24-1
J gene: TRBJ2-3

CDR3 protein: CASSLEFSRGEQYF
V gene: TRBV5-1
J gene: TRBJ2-7

CDR3 protein: CASILGTAEFTGELFF
V gene: TRBV2
J gene: TRBJ2-2

CDR3 protein: CASTLTGDTSGANVLTF
V gene: TRBV25-1
J gene: TRBJ2-6

CDR3 protein: CAIEQRGQGITEAFF
V gene: TRBV10-3
J gene: TRBJ1-1

CDR3 protein: CASSIGQGAHTEAFF
V gene: TRBV5-1
J gene: TRBJ1-1

CDR3 protein: CSASATYEQYF
V gene: TRBV20-1
J gene: TRBJ2-7

CDR3 protein: CASSQGQYYEQYF
V gene: TRBV7-9
J gene: TRBJ2-7

CDR3 protein: CASSAPGDLGNEQYF
V gene: TRBV5-8
J gene: TRBJ2-7

CDR3 protein: CASSSFAESSYNEQFF
V gene: TRBV11-1
J gene: TRBJ2-1

CDR3 protein: CASSLEASGAGELFF
V gene: TRBV11-2
J gene: TRBJ2-2

CDR3 protein: CASSQGPYGGDKETQYF
V gene: TRBV4-2
J gene: TRBJ2-5

CDR3 protein: CASSYRGNQPQHF
V gene: TRBV6-2/TRBV6-3
J gene: TRBJ1-5

CDR3 protein: CASSVGLNNEQFF
V gene: TRBV2
J gene: TRBJ2-1

CDR3 protein: CASSLSQRQSTGELFF
V gene: TRBV7-8
J gene: TRBJ2-2

CDR3 protein: CASSHLYETQYF
V gene: TRBV3-1/TRBV3-2
J gene: TRBJ2-5

CDR3 protein: CATSKPPMGLRNEKLFF
V gene: TRBV15
J gene: TRBJ1-4

CDR3 protein: CASSNGGAGRGEQFF
V gene: TRBV7-7
J gene: TRBJ2-1

CDR3 protein: CASSFQRGSPVRFAQYF
V gene: TRBV28
J gene: TRBJ2-3

CDR3 protein: CASSTRGQGTDTQYF
V gene: TRBV28
J gene: TRBJ2-3